A selection of T cell receptor delta chains follows, all from one sample in a study of γδ T cells in repeated Plasmodium falciparum infection. With CATT, TCRdb re-called clones from the multiplex PCR reads. This sample has 50,000 or so delta-chain clones, with about 1.5% found just once. Source material: gamma-delta T cells from blood. The receptors come from a pool of human donors (malaria-infected and uninfected, not separated). CDR3s include the opening cysteine and the closing phenylalanine or tryptophan. A D gene is named only where the DNA matches it firmly. Size is stated as once, few, many, or a class for an expanded clone.

clone_size: many; v_call: TRDV1; d_call: TRDD3; j_call: TRDJ1; cdr3_aa: CALGELGTWGWLHGYWGIPGSTDKLIF; cdr3_nt: TGTGCTCTTGGGGAACTAGGTACCTGGGGATGGCTACATGGTTACTGGGGGATACCGGGTTCCACCGATAAACTCATCTTT
clone_size: many; v_call: TRDV2; d_call: TRDD3; j_call: TRDJ1; cdr3_aa: CACEPRTGGYSTDKLIF; cdr3_nt: TGTGCCTGTGAGCCCAGGACTGGGGGATACTCGACCGATAAACTCATCTTT
clone_size: many; v_call: TRDV2; d_call: TRDD3; j_call: TRDJ1; cdr3_aa: CACDSIPILGDKNDDKLIF; cdr3_nt: TGTGCCTGTGACTCAATACCGATACTGGGGGATAAGAATGACGATAAACTCATCTTT
clone_size: many; v_call: TRDV1; d_call: -; j_call: TRDJ1; cdr3_aa: CALGDPRFPWGYTDKLIF; cdr3_nt: TGTGCTCTTGGGGATCCCCGCTTCCCCTGGGGATACACCGATAAACTCATCTTT
clone_size: medium-sized; v_call: TRDV1; d_call: -; j_call: TRDJ2; cdr3_aa: CALRGGLTAQLFF; cdr3_nt: TGTGCTCTTCGGGGGGGACTGACAGCACAACTCTTCTTT
clone_size: many; v_call: TRDV2; d_call: -; j_call: TRDJ1; cdr3_aa: CACDFLSLSQKGIPPRYTDKLIF; cdr3_nt: TGTGCCTGTGACTTCCTCTCACTTTCCCAGAAGGGGATTCCTCCGCGTTACACCGATAAACTCATCTTT
clone_size: many; v_call: TRDV2; d_call: TRDD3; j_call: TRDJ1; cdr3_aa: CACDTVLGDTRSTDKLIF; cdr3_nt: TGTGCCTGTGACACTGTTCTCGGGGATACGCGGAGCACCGATAAACTCATCTTT
clone_size: many; v_call: TRDV1; d_call: -; j_call: TRDJ1; cdr3_aa: CALGEPNLFISHAYTDKLIF; cdr3_nt: TGTGCTCTTGGGGAACCCAACCTATTTATCTCGCATGCGTACACCGATAAACTCATCTTT
clone_size: many; v_call: TRAV38-2/DV8; d_call: TRDD3; j_call: TRDJ1; cdr3_aa: CAYRSASSPTVLGEGFPDKLIF; cdr3_nt: TGTGCTTATAGGAGCGCGTCTTCCCCTACCGTACTGGGGGAGGGATTTCCCGATAAACTCATCTTT
clone_size: few; v_call: TRDV1; d_call: -; j_call: TRDJ1; cdr3_aa: CALGERCRAHQYTDKLIF; cdr3_nt: TGTGCTCTTGGGGAACGTTGCCGGGCGCACCAATACACCGATAAACTCATCTTT
clone_size: medium-sized; v_call: TRDV3; d_call: TRDD3; j_call: TRDJ2; cdr3_aa: CASPEPTTQYWGSTAQLFF; cdr3_nt: TGTGCCTCCCCCGAGCCGACTACTCAATACTGGGGGTCGACAGCACAACTCTTCTTT
clone_size: few; v_call: TRDV1; d_call: TRDD2; j_call: TRDJ1; cdr3_aa: CALGGLPTRNSGRRYIGELIF; cdr3_nt: TGTGCTCTTGGGGGGCTTCCTACGAGAAACTCCGGGCGTCGTTACATCGGTGAACTCATCTTT
clone_size: many; v_call: TRDV1; d_call: -; j_call: TRDJ1; cdr3_aa: CALGGLEHLVYTDKLIF; cdr3_nt: TGTGCTCTTGGGGGACTTGAGCATCTTGTCTACACCGATAAACTCATCTTT
clone_size: many; v_call: TRDV1; d_call: TRDD2; j_call: TRDJ1; cdr3_aa: CALGEHFLPGIPQLLYTDKLIF; cdr3_nt: TGTGCTCTTGGGGAACACTTCCTACCGGGGATCCCACAGTTATTGTACACCGATAAACTCATCTTT
clone_size: many; v_call: TRDV1; d_call: -; j_call: TRDJ1; cdr3_aa: CALGASPRSGGSLTDKLIF; cdr3_nt: TGTGCTCTTGGGGCTAGTCCTAGGAGTGGCGGGTCTCTCACCGATAAACTCATCTTT
clone_size: many; v_call: TRDV1; d_call: TRDD3; j_call: TRDJ1; cdr3_aa: CALGEGGFWGANKLIF; cdr3_nt: TGTGCTCTTGGGGAAGGGGGTTTCTGGGGGGCGAACAAACTCATCTTT
clone_size: many; v_call: TRDV2; d_call: TRDD3; j_call: TRDJ2; cdr3_aa: CACDTLGGTNTAQLFF; cdr3_nt: TGTGCCTGTGACACTCTGGGGGGTACAAACACAGCACAACTCTTCTTT
clone_size: medium-sized; v_call: TRDV1; d_call: -; j_call: TRDJ1; cdr3_aa: CALGERPQKRDYALSTDKLIF; cdr3_nt: TGTGCTCTTGGGGAACGTCCCCAGAAGCGGGATTATGCCCTTTCTACCGATAAACTCATCTTT
clone_size: many; v_call: TRDV2; d_call: TRDD3; j_call: TRDJ1; cdr3_aa: CACDTVPTGVYTDKLIF; cdr3_nt: TGTGCCTGTGACACCGTCCCTACTGGGGTATACACCGATAAACTCATCTTT
clone_size: many; v_call: TRDV1; d_call: TRDD3; j_call: TRDJ1; cdr3_aa: CAIGELDHTVIGGYGTDKLIF; cdr3_nt: TGTGCTATTGGGGAACTAGATCATACTGTTATCGGGGGATACGGCACCGATAAACTCATCTTT
clone_size: many; v_call: TRDV1; d_call: -; j_call: TRDJ1; cdr3_aa: CALGIDPAIALLAEYTDKLIF; cdr3_nt: TGTGCTCTTGGGATAGATCCTGCTATAGCCTTACTGGCGGAGTACACCGATAAACTCATCTTT
clone_size: many; v_call: TRDV1; d_call: -; j_call: TRDJ1; cdr3_aa: CALRELPVYGFRNTDRLIF; cdr3_nt: TGTGCTCTTAGGGAACTGCCGGTCTACGGTTTCCGGAACACCGATAGACTCATCTTT
clone_size: medium-sized; v_call: TRDV2; d_call: TRDD3; j_call: TRDJ1; cdr3_aa: CACDPLTGGYKTDKLIF; cdr3_nt: TGTGCCTGTGACCCACTTACTGGGGGATACAAGACCGATAAACTCATCTTT
clone_size: many; v_call: TRDV3; d_call: -; j_call: TRDJ1; cdr3_aa: CARQLQLSLLPDWDNLYTDKLIF; cdr3_nt: TGTGCCCGACAATTACAACTCAGCCTTCTCCCCGACTGGGATAATTTGTACACCGATAAACTCATCTTT
clone_size: few; v_call: TRDV1; d_call: TRDD3; j_call: TRDJ2; cdr3_aa: CARGEIRKDKLGDTRLTEKSFF; cdr3_nt: TGTGCGAGGGGGGAAATTCGAAAGGACAAGCTGGGGGATACGCGGTTGACAGAAAAAAGCTTCTTT
clone_size: many; v_call: TRDV1; d_call: TRDD3; j_call: TRDJ1; cdr3_aa: CALKVLGDIVNTDKLIF; cdr3_nt: TGTGCTCTTAAAGTACTGGGGGATATAGTCAACACCGATAAACTCATCTTT
clone_size: many; v_call: TRDV1; d_call: -; j_call: TRDJ1; cdr3_aa: CALGEPTSQFGRYTDKLIF; cdr3_nt: TGTGCTCTTGGGGAACCGACAAGCCAGTTCGGGAGATACACCGATAAACTCATCTTT